A single sample is the source of the 10 T cell receptor beta chains below, sequenced in a study of vaccination effects on CD4 cells after COVID-19. Antigen-specific CD4+ T cells expanded by the ViraFEST assay with viral peptide pools were then sequenced. Following culture for under 12 days, CD4+ T cells were isolated. This individual contracted SARS-CoV-2 between March and December 2020, as verified by PCR. Antigens for these TCRs are unknown. Only in-frame clones appear in the TCRdb table, and some are missing; sequencing was by immunoSEQ multiplex PCR. The sample lists under 35,000 clones, 65% to 75% occurring once. This specimen consisted of CD4+ T cells from PBMCs cultured with a peptide pool, obtained before COVID-19 vaccination. These TCRs come from a human donor who had a prior SARS-CoV-2 infection.

The chain recombines TRBV6-2 or TRBV6-3 with TRBJ2-7; TRBD1 is a possible D gene (6 bases). The V end lost 3 bases, the J end lost 3 bases, and 15 bases lay between the germline ends. Germline V gene sequence: CDR1 MNHEY, CDR2 SVGEGT. The CDR3 runs to 15 residues. The CDR3 spells CASSYHGTSVYEQYF. Here the CDR3 DNA reads TGTGCCAGCAGTTATCACGGGACATCCGTCTACGAGCAGTACTTC.

The chain carries TRBV18 and TRBJ2-2, with D possibly called TRBD1 or TRBD2 (5 bases each). The ends were cut back, 1 base at V and 1 base at J, with 16 bases in the middle. The CDR3 runs 18 residues. The germline gives CDR1 KGHSH, CDR2 LQKENI. The CDR3 DNA follows: TGTGCCAGCTCACCACAGCAGGTGGTGGGGGTGAACACCGGGGAGCTGTTTTTT. It codes for CASSPQQVVGVNTGELFF. The complete variable domain, with remaining parts taken from reference TRBV18 and TRBJ2-2, reads NAGVMQNPRHLVRRRGQEARLRCSPMKGHSHVYWYRQLPEEGLKFMVYLQKENIIDESGMPKERFSAEFPKEGPSILRIQQVVRGDSAAYFCASSPQQVVGVNTGELFFGEGSRLTVL.

V is TRBV9 and J is TRBJ2-5; D uncertain. This CDR3 has 13 amino acids. The germline V and J ends were trimmed by 0 bases and 5 bases, with 8 bases remaining between them. In germline, CDR1 is SGDLS, CDR2 YYNGEE. This CDR3 reads CASSVEGFETQYF. The CDR3, as DNA: TGTGCCAGCAGCGTAGAGGGATTTGAGACCCAGTACTTC.

The chain uses TRBV4-2 and TRBJ2-3; 14 bases line up with TRBD2. J was trimmed by 4 bases and V by 5 bases; bases with no gene match: 2. The CDR3 sequence is 15 residues long. The germline gives CDR1 LGHNA, CDR2 YNFKEQ. The CDR3 sequence: CASSSTSGRADTQYF. The DNA for the CDR3 is TGTGCCAGCAGCTCGACTAGCGGGAGGGCAGATACGCAGTATTTT.

The rearrangement uses TRBV11-3 and TRBJ2-2; a weak D match, TRBD2 (6 bases). V shed 5 bases and J shed 7 bases, with 14 bases lying between them. The germline V gene encodes CDR1 SGHNT and CDR2 YENEEA. The CDR3 contains 14 residues. This CDR3 is CASSLRLVNGELFF. The CDR3 DNA reads as TGTGCCAGCAGCCTCCGACTAGTCAACGGGGAGCTGTTTTTT.

This chain links TRBV5-6 with TRBJ1-4, with a weak D call TRBD1 (5 bases). This CDR3 is built from 13 residues. Trimming removed 0 bases at V and 11 bases at J, with 11 bases between. Looked up from germline, CDR1 is SGHDT and CDR2 is YYEEEE. CDR3 sequence reads: CASSLAAGRKLFF. CDR3 in DNA: TGTGCCAGCAGCTTGGCTGCAGGGCGGAAACTGTTTTTT. Complete variable domain (other parts from reference TRBV5-6 and TRBJ1-4): DAGVTQSPTHLIKTRGQQVTLRCSPKSGHDTVSWYQQALGQGPQFIFQYYEEEERQRGNFPDRFSGHQFPNYSSELNVNALLLGDSALYLCASSLAAGRKLFFGSGTQLSVL.

V usage is TRBV10-3 and J usage is TRBJ2-1, with 15 bases that match TRBD2. V lost 6 bases and J lost 6; bases outside the gene matches: 3. The CDR3 length is 15 residues. CDR1 ENHRY and CDR2 SYGVKD come from the germline V gene. Written as DNA, the CDR3 is TGTGCCATCAGGAAGGGACTAGCGGGAGGCAATGAGCAGTTCTTC. The encoded protein is CAIRKGLAGGNEQFF.

CDR3 in DNA: TGTGCCTGGAGTGCCAGTACGAACACCGGGGAGCTGTTTTTT. It specifies CAWSASTNTGELFF. The chain has TRBV30 and TRBJ2-2; unclear D gene. The CDR3 contains 14 residues. Germline values: CDR1 GTSNPN, CDR2 SVGIG (reference sequence). Trimming left V 1 base short and J 0 bases short, with 6 bases between. The variable domain in full, with the rest retrieved from reference TRBV30 and TRBJ2-2, is SQTIHQWPATLVQPVGSPLSLECTVEGTSNPNLYWYRQAAGRGLQLLFYSVGIGQISSEVPQNLSASRPQDRQFILSSKKLLLSDSGFYLCAWSASTNTGELFFGEGSRLTVL.

CDR3 residues: CASSEEGNGEAFF. CDR3 DNA: TGTGCCAGCAGTGAAGAGGGGAACGGTGAAGCTTTCTTT. The J gene is TRBJ1-1, the V gene TRBV2, with D tentatively TRBD1 (5 bases). V lost 1 base and J lost 7, with 10 bases in between. Per the germline V gene, CDR1 is SNHLY and CDR2 is FYNNEI. CDR3 length equals 13 residues.

This clone appeared a few times. The chain carries TRBV2 and TRBJ2-7, with D uncertain. Trimming left V 5 bases short and J 1 base short, with 6 bases between. The V gene's germline CDR1 is SNHLY and CDR2 FYNNEI. This CDR3 comprises 12 residues. Here the CDR3 reads CASSLQSYEQYF. The CDR3 DNA follows: TGTGCCAGCAGTCTACAGTCCTACGAGCAGTACTTC.